The present T cell receptor beta chain was sequenced within a study of cytomegalovirus exposure and HLA in healthy donors (dated 2017 in TCRdb). The study in broad terms: In an earlier analysis of approximately 500 of the donors, roughly 300 Gb of sequence data and 117 million unique TCR beta sequences from 150 million to 200 million T cells were reported. About 320 gigabases of sequencing data and approximately 84 million unique TCR sequences were included in an early release covering around 600 HLA-typed donors. The genetic ancestry cluster associated with self-reported Caucasian donors included 80% to 90% of the approximately 400 genotyped donors. The study aimed to test whether cataloging public T cell receptors could reveal signatures of past pathogen exposure. The study profiled the T cell repertoires of hundreds of subjects by immunosequencing and related them to cytomegalovirus serostatus. Along with the roughly 670-subject first cohort, a separate validation cohort of some 130 different subjects was used. The study combined high-throughput TCR immunosequencing, statistical association of individual TCRs with disease status, and machine learning to predict cytomegalovirus infection status. A later analysis re-analyzed previously published TCR beta repertoires from 550 to 700 donors and added high-resolution HLA genotyping to study TCR occurrence patterns. The later analysis used no new phenotypic data to find candidate immune exposures, relying instead on TCR beta sequences and their occurrence across donors. To decide whether each TCR beta V gene segment behaved as functional or pseudogenic, an earlier analysis of fewer than 750 of the donors relied on high-throughput TCR beta sequencing. Donor age, sex, ethnicity and CMV serostatus were compiled together with the repertoire data. Genome-wide SNP genotypes for about 60% of the 666 donors were used in a later genetic analysis, which treated that subset as a discovery cohort. All discovery cohort repertoires had been generated on a single sequencing platform. Both class I and class II loci were covered by HLA typing, at four-digit resolution. The number of donors typed differed by locus, with 629-630 for A, B, C, DRB1 and DQB1, more than 500 for DQA1, 600 to 610 for DPA1, and 400 to 490 for DPB1. About five DR-DQ haplotypes were treated as single units for association and clustering because of strong linkage in the cohort. Among about 400 genotyped donors of the cohort, an average of roughly 230,000 unique TCR beta nucleotide sequences was sequenced per donor, of which approximately 18% were non-productive. General findings and caveats noted by the study authors: An association between a missense DCLRE1C variant and V-gene and J-gene trimming of TCR beta chains was found in a later genetic analysis and replicated in an independent cohort. In a later analysis, most CMV-associated TCR beta chains were found to appear HLA-restricted, with HLA associations seemingly driven largely by CMV exposure. In a later analysis, HLA-associated TCR beta chains showed more clonal expansion and lower generation probabilities than non-associated chains that were equally common. A group of highly shared sequence variants was considered likely to be a technical artifact of the sequencing pipeline. Correlated functional status among segregating V segments might reflect linkage disequilibrium, but an unknown experimental factor could not be ruled out. Only TCR beta chains were sequenced in this cohort, and the absence of alpha or paired-chain data limited detectable features. A later analysis reported that several top co-occurrence clusters appeared linked to parvovirus B19, influenza, CMV and Epstein-Barr virus. In a later analysis, 15,000 to 20,000 TCR beta sequences were associated with specific HLA alleles at a false discovery rate of 0.05. Most TCR sequences were observed very rarely across donors, whereas some public TCRs were present in many individuals. In both the original and validation cohorts, the classifier was reported to diagnose cytomegalovirus status with high specificity and sensitivity. The presence/absence analyses assumed that sequencing depth was roughly uniform across donors, and that assumption may not be true. A few of the identified cytomegalovirus-associated TCR beta chains were confirmed in vitro to be specific for cytomegalovirus antigens. Because the 87-base-pair reads could not distinguish some IMGT-functional V segments, including TRBV6-2 and TRBV6-3, those segments were excluded. Immune exposure information for the cohort was limited to CMV serostatus. An earlier analysis of 587 of the donors showed that most TCR beta V segments appeared in productive rearrangements either about 90% or about 30% of the time, which broadly matched IMGT annotations. A total of 150 to 200 TCR beta chains were listed by the study as associated with cytomegalovirus. According to the authors, the approach could potentially be generalized to other disease states and immunological phenotypes. A further reported finding was that TCR beta sequences accurately predicted the HLA-A and HLA-B alleles for most subjects in the first cohort. Because some donors lacked HLA typing at each locus, the association tests relied only on the typed subset. A later analysis found that TCR association rates varied across HLA loci, with DRB1 alleles showing the most associated TCRs and HLA-C alleles the fewest. In a later genetic analysis, fewer N-insertions in productive TCRs were reported among donors in an Asian-associated ancestry cluster than the approximately 630-donor mean. About 15 rarely observed V segments, including chromosome 9 orphons, were excluded from the earlier analysis of about 500 of the donors because counts were too low. Strong co-occurrence of HLA alleles, especially DR and DQ, made assigning TCR associations to individual alleles difficult.

To prepare the library, the immunoSEQ multiplex PCR assay was applied. For the multiplex PCR, a mixture combining 60 forward primers for TCR Vbeta segments and 13 reverse primers for TCR Jbeta segments was used. The CDR3 region of rearranged TCR beta genes was amplified from genomic DNA by a multiplex PCR assay. The amplified TCR beta libraries were sequenced on the Illumina HiSeq System as 87-base-pair reads. Under the source paper's analysis protocol: A later analysis counted about 80 million unique TCR beta chains across the roughly 700 repertoires, and around 9.9 million of these chains were shared by at least two donors. To remove PCR and sequencing errors, raw reads were error-corrected and collapsed into unique sequences using a nearest-neighbor algorithm that merged closely related sequences. To assign V, D and J gene segments, CDR3 sequences were aligned to IMGT reference sequences. For a sequence to be retained, a match of at least six nucleotides to both a V gene segment and a J gene segment was required. Rearrangements were called productive when the CDR3 lacked stop codons and stayed in frame with V and J; all others were non-productive. CDR3 was defined according to IMGT convention as the region running from the second conserved V-encoded cysteine to the conserved J-encoded phenylalanine. In an earlier analysis of around 600 of the donors, sequences lacking an unambiguous match to a single V gene segment were excluded. In an earlier analysis of approximately 550 of the donors, V segments were called functional above 56.7% productive rearrangements and were called segregating when the between-donor standard deviation exceeded 5%. A statistical classification framework was built for diagnosing cytomegalovirus status from the catalog of TCR beta chain sequences. In a later analysis, V and J genes were assigned by comparing TCR nucleotide sequences against IMGT/GENE-DB human TR gene sequences. In a later analysis, CDR3 sequences and most-parsimonious VDJ recombination scenarios were assigned using the TCRdist pipeline. In a later analysis, every TCR beta chain was defined by the combination of its CDR3 amino acid sequence and its V-gene family, and reads without a unique V-gene family were dropped. As a way to deal with suspected cross-contamination and a sequencing artifact, a later analysis dropped 592 nucleotide sequences that were highly shared and had low generation probability. For each public chain, a later analysis derived a clonal expansion index from normalized ranks of inferred template counts within each repertoire. In a later analysis, generation probabilities were computed using a VDJ recombination model fitted to out-of-frame rearrangements, and the results were checked against IGoR. A later analysis scored TCR-TCR, TCR-HLA and TCR-CMV co-occurrence with hypergeometric tests, applying a repertoire-size bias correction to TCR pairs. To estimate false discovery rates, a later analysis permuted the HLA or CMV assignments 20 times. A later analysis grouped co-occurring TCRs with DBSCAN, adding TCRdist sequence similarity when clustering within HLA-allele-positive subsets. Repertoires with fewer than 30,000 or more than 120,000 public chains were left out of co-occurrence clustering, as were about five repertoires with anomalous nucleotide sharing. TCRdb carries this immuneACCESS record with in-frame sequences only. Its versions omit some clonotypes, under half of them owing to an unresolved V gene in the studies checked, with the rest unexplained. V, J and clone size are those of that table, while D and trimming were read from the DNA. This sample lists 150,000 or so clones; over 65% were detected once. Together, the top ten hold about 13% of the sample.

The cohort consisted of 600 or so healthy bone marrow donors. At the time of sampling, every cohort member was nominally healthy, though immune exposures that went unrecorded were likely present. The donor was CMV seropositive and belonged to the group of around 300 seropositive cohort members. A peripheral blood sample was provided by each donor, and peripheral blood mononuclear cells were used for TCR beta sequencing. Genomic DNA extraction from the blood cell samples was performed with the Qiagen DNeasy Blood Extraction Kit. The germline V gene gives CDR1 as MDHEN and CDR2 as SYDVKM. The CDR3 goes from the cysteine to the phenylalanine over 14 residues. CDR3 DNA is the only sequence kept; it has 42 bases, read in frame from the first base. Germline trimming amounts to 3 bases on V and 9 bases on J, with 11 as the count of junction bases outside the gene matches. Regarding this clone: It lacks a known antigen. Base qualities are not provided; no much larger clone lies one nucleotide away.

The sequence links TRBV28 to TRBJ2-7; 7 middle bases align to TRBD1. The receptor was derived from a man aged 35 to 55 in good health and CMV-seropositive. Sequencing used PBMCs. The CDR3 sequence is CASSLRDSYDVQYF. Read as DNA, the sequence is TGTGCCAGCAGTTTGAGGGACAGCTACGATGTGCAGTACTTC.